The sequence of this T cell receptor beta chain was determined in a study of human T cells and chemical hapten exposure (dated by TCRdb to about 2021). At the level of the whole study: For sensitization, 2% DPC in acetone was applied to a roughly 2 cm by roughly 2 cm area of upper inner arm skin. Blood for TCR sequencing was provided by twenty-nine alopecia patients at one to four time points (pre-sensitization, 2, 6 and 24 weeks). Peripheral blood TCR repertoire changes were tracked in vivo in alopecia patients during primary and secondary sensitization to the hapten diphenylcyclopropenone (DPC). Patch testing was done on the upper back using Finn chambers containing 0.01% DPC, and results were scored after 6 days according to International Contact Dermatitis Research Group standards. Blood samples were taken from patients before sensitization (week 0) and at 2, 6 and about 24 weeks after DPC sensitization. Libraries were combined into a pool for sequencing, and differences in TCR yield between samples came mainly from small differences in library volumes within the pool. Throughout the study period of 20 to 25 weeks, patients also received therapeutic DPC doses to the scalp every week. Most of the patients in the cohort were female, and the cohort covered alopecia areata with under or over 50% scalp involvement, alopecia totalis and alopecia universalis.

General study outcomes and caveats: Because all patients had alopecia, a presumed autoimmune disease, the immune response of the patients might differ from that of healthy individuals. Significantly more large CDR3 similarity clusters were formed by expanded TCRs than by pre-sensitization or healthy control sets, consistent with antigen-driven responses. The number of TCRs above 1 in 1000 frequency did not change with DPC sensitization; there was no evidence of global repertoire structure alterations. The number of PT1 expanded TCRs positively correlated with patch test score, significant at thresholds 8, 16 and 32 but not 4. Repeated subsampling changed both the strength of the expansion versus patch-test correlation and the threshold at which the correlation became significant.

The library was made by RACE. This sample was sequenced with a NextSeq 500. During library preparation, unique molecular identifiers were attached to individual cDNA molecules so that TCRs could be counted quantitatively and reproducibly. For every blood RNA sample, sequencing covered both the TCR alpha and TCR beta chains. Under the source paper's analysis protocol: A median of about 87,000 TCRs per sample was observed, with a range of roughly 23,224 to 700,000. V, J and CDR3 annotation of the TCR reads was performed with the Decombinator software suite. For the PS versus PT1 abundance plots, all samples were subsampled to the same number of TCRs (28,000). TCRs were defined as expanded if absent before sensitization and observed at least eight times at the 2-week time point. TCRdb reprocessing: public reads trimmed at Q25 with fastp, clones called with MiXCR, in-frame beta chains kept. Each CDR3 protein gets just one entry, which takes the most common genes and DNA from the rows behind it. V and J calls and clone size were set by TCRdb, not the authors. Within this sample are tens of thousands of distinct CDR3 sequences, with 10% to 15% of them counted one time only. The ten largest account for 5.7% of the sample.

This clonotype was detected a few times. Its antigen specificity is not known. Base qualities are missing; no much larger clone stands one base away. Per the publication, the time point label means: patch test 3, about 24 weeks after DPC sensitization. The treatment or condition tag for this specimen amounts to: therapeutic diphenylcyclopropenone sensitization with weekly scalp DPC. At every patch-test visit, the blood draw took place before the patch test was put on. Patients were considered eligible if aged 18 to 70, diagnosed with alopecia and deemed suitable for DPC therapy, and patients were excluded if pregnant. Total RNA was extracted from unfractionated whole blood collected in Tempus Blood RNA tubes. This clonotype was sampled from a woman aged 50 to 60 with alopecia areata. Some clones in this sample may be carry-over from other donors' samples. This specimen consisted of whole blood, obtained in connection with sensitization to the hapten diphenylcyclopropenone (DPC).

The CDR3 reads CASSYNIGRETQYF. The sequence in DNA is TGTGCCAGCAGCTATAACATCGGGAGAGAGACCCAGTACTTC. Recombination linked TRBV7-9 to TRBJ2-5; a weak D assignment points to TRBD2 (6 bases agree). The CDR3 measures 14 amino acids from cysteine to phenylalanine. Here the CDR3 DNA is all that survives: 42 bases in frame from base 1. V loses 4 bases of germline sequence and J loses 4 bases, and the interval between the two ends is 13 bases. CDR1 SEHNR and CDR2 FQNEAQ are derived from the germline V gene (reference sequence).